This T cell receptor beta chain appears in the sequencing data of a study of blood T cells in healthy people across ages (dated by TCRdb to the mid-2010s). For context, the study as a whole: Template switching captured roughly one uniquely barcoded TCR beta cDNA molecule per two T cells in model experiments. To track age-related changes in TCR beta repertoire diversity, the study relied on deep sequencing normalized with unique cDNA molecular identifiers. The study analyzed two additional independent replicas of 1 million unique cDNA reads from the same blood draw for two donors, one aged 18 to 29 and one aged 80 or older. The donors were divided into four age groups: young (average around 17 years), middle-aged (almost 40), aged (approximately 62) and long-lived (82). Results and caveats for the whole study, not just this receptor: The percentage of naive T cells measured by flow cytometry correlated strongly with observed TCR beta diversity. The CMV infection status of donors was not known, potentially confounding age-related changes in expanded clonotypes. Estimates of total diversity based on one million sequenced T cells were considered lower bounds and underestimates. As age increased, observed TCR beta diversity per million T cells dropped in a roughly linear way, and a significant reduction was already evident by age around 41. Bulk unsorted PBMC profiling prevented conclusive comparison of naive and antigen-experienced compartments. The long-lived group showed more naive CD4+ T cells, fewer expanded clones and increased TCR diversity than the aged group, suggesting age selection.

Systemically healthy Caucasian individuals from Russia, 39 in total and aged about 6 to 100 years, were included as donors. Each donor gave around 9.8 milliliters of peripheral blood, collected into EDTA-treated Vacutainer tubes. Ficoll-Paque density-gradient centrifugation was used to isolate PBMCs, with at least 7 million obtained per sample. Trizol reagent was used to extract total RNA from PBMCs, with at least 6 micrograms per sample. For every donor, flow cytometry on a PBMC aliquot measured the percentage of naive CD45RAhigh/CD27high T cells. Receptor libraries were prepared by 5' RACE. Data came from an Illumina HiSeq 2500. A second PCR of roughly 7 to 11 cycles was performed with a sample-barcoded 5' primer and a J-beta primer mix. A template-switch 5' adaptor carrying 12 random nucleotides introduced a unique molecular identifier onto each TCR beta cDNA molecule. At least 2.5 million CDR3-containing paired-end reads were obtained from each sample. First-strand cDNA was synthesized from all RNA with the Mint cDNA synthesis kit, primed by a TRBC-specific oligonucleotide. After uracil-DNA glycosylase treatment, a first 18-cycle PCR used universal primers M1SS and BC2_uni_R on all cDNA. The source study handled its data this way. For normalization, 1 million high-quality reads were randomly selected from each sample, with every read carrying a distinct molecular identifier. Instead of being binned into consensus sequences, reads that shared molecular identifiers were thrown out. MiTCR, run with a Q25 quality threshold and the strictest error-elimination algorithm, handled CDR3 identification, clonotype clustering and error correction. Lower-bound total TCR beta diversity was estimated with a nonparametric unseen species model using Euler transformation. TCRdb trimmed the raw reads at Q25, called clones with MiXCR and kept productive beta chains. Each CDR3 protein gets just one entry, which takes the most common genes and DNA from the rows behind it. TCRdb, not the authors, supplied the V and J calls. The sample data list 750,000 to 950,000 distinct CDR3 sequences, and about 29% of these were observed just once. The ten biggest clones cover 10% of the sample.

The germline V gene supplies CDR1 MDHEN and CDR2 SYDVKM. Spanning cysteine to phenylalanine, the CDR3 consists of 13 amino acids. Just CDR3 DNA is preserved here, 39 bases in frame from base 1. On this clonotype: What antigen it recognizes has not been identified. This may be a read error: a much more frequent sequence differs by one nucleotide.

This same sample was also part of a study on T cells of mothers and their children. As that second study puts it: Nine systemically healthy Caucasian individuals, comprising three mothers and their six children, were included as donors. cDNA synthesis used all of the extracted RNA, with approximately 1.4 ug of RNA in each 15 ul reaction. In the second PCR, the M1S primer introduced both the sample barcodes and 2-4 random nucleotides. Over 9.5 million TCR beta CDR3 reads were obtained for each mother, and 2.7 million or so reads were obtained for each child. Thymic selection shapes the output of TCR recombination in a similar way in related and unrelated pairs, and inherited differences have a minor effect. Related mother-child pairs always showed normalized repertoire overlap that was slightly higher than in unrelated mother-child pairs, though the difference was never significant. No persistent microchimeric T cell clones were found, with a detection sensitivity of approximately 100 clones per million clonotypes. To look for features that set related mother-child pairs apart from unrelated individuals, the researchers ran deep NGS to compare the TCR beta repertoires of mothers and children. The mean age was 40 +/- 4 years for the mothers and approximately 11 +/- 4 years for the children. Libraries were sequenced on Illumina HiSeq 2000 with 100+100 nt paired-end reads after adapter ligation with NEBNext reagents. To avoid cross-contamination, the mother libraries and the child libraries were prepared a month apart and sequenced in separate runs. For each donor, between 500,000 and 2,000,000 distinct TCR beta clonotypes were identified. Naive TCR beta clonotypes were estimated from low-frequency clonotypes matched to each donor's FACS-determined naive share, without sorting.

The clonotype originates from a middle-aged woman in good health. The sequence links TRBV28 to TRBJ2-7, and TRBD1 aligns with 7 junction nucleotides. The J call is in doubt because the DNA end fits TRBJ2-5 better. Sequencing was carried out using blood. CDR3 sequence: CASRQTGRETQYF. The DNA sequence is TGTGCCAGCAGACAGACAGGGCGGGAGACCCAGTACTTC.